This is a list of T cell receptor beta chains from one sample in a study of blood T cell repertoires in COVID-19. The table came from immunoSEQ multiplex PCR; TCRdb's copy has only in-frame clones and leaves some out. The sample contains about 100,000 clones, about 85% of which appear only once. Sequencing input: peripheral blood. These TCRs come from a man aged 45-65 years with active or convalescent COVID-19. The CDR3 runs from the conserved cysteine through the conserved F or W. The D gene is left open where the match is weak. Only part of the rows carry a size: once, few, many, or a class if the clone is expanded.

>.|15|TRBJ1-2|.|TRBV19
CASIDQGRANYGYTF
TGTGCCAGTATTGATCAGGGGCGAGCTAACTATGGCTACACCTTC
>.|15|TRBJ1-3|.|TRBV6-5
CASSMRLYSGNTIYF
TGTGCCAGCAGTATGCGTCTCTACTCTGGAAACACCATATATTTT
>TRBD2|13|TRBJ2-5|.|TRBV7-9
CASSLAGVETQYF
TGTGCCAGCAGCTTGGCGGGAGTAGAGACCCAGTACTTC
>.|14|TRBJ1-2|once|TRBV18
CASSDGRTNYGYTF
TGTGCCAGCTCAGACGGGAGAACTAACTATGGCTACACCTTC
>TRBD1|14|TRBJ2-2|.|TRBV6-5
CASRNDRANGELFF
TGTGCCAGCAGAAATGACAGGGCTAACGGGGAGCTGTTTTTT
>.|14|TRBJ1-4|.|TRBV7-8
CASSADSLNEKLFF
TGTGCCAGCAGCGCGGACAGTCTTAATGAAAAACTGTTTTTT
>TRBD1|17|TRBJ1-2|.|TRBV7-9
CASSPGGQARHYYGYTF
TGTGCCAGCAGCCCGGGGGGACAGGCTCGACACTACTATGGCTACACCTTC
>.|21|TRBJ1-4|.|TRBV21-1
CASSKKGRQGYPARTNEKLFF
TGTGCCAGCAGCAAAAAGGGGCGACAGGGGTATCCCGCACGCACTAATGAAAAACTGTTTTTT
>TRBD1|14|TRBJ1-2|.|TRBV3-1/TRBV3-2
CASSLGTAQYGYTF
TGTGCCAGCAGCCTTGGGACAGCACAATATGGCTACACCTTC
>TRBD1|15|TRBJ1-1|.|TRBV5-1
CASSFSQGAHTEAFF
TGCGCCAGCAGCTTCTCACAGGGGGCGCACACTGAAGCTTTCTTT
>TRBD1|13|TRBJ1-1|few|TRBV28
CASSPRQGTEAFF
TGTGCCAGCAGTCCCCGACAGGGCACTGAAGCTTTCTTT
>TRBD2|16|TRBJ2-7|.|TRBV4-2
CASSQDQAGDRYEQYF
TGTGCCAGCAGCCAAGATCAAGCGGGAGACCGGTACGAGCAGTACTTC
>.|13|TRBJ1-1|.|TRBV12-5
CASGGRVRTEAFF
TGTGCTAGTGGGGGCAGGGTCAGGACTGAAGCTTTCTTT
>TRBD2|19|TRBJ2-3|once|TRBV3-1/TRBV3-2
CASSQEWTSSRGLGDTQYF
TGTGCCAGCAGCCAAGAGTGGACTAGCTCCCGAGGACTGGGAGATACGCAGTATTTT
>.|16|TRBJ1-1|.|TRBV7-8
CASSPVTGGSGTEAFF
TGTGCCAGCAGCCCTGTAACTGGGGGCAGTGGCACTGAAGCTTTCTTT
>.|14|TRBJ2-1|.|TRBV11-2
CASSQLVAYNEQFF
TGTGCCAGCAGCCAACTAGTCGCCTACAATGAGCAGTTCTTC
>.|13|TRBJ2-5|.|TRBV12-3/TRBV12-4
CASSFSGVETQYF
TGTGCCAGCAGTTTTTCCGGGGTAGAGACCCAGTACTTC
>.|12|TRBJ2-7|.|TRBV30
CAWSGLSYEQYF
TGTGCCTGGAGTGGACTGTCCTACGAGCAGTACTTC